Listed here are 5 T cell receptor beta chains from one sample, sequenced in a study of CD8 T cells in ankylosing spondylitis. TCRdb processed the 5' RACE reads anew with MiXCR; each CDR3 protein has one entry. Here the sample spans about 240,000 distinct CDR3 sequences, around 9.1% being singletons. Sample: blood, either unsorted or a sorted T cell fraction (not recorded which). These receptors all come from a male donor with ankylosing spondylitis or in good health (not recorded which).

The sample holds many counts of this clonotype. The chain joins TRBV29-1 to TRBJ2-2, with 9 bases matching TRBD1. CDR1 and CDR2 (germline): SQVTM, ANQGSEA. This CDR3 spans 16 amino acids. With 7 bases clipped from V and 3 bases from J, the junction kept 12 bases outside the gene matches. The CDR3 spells CSASAIQGADTGELFF. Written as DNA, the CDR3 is TGCAGCGCATCGGCTATACAGGGGGCTGACACCGGGGAGCTGTTTTTT.

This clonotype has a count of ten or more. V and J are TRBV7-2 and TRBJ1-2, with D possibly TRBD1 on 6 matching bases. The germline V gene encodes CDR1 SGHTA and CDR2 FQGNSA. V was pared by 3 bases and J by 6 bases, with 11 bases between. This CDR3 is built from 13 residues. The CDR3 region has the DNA TGTGCCAGCAGCTTTGGCAGGGGTGATGGCTACACCTTC. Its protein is CASSFGRGDGYTF.

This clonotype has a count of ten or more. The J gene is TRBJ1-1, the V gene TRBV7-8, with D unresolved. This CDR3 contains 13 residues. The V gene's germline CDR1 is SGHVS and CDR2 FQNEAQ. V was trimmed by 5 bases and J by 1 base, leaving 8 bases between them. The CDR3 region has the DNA TGTGCCAGCAGCCCCAGGACGAACACTGAAGCTTTCTTT. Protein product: CASSPRTNTEAFF.

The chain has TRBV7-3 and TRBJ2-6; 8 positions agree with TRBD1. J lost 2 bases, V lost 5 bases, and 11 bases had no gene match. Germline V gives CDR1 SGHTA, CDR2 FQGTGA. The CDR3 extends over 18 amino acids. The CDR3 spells CASSHPRDRKPGANVLTF. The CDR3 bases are TGTGCCAGCAGCCACCCTCGGGACAGGAAGCCTGGGGCCAACGTCCTGACTTTC.

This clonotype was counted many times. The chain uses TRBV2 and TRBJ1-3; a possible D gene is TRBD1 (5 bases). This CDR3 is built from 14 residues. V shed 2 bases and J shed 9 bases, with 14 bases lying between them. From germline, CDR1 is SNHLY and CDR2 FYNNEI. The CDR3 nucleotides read TGTGCCAGCAGTGAAATTCCCGGGGGTACCACCATATATTTT. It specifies CASSEIPGGTTIYF.